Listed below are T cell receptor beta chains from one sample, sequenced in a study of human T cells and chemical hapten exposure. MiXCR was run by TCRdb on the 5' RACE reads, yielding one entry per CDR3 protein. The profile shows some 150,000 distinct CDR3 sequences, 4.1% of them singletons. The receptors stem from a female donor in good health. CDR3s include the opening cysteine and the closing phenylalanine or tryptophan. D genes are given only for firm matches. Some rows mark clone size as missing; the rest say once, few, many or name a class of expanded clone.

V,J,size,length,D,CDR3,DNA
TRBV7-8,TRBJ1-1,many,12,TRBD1,CASSPDRMRAFF,TGTGCCAGCAGCCCGGACAGGATGAGAGCTTTCTTT
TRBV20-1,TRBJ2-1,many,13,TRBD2,CSAWTSGGHEQFF,TGCAGTGCTTGGACTAGCGGGGGTCATGAGCAGTTCTTC
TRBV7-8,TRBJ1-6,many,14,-,CASSLGEGWSPLHF,TGTGCCAGCAGCTTAGGGGAGGGTTGGTCACCCCTCCACTTT
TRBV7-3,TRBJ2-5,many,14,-,CASSPQGNLETQYF,TGTGCCAGCAGCCCGCAGGGAAATTTGGAGACCCAGTACTTC
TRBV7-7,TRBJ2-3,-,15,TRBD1,CASSLGQGITDTQYF,TGTGCTAGCAGCCTCGGACAGGGTATCACAGATACGCAGTATTTT
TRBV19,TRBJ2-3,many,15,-,CASSRRAGRGDTQYF,TGTGCCAGTAGCCGACGGGCAGGGCGGGGAGATACGCAGTATTTT
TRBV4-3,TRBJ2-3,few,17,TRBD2,CASSQGAGGGAIGTQYF,TGCGCCAGCAGCCAAGGGGCCGGGGGGGGGGCCATCGGTACGCAGTATTTT
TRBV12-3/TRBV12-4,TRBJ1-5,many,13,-,CASSFSRVQPQHF,TGTGCCAGCAGTTTTAGCAGGGTTCAGCCCCAGCATTTT
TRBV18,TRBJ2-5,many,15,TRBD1,CASSPSQGGQETQYF,TGTGCCAGCTCACCATCACAGGGGGGACAAGAGACCCAGTACTTC
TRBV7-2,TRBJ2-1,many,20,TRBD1,CASSSKQGSAYSRWWNEQFF,TGTGCCAGCAGCTCGAAACAGGGGTCAGCTTACTCGAGGTGGTGGAATGAGCAGTTCTTC
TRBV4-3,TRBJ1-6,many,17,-,CASSQDRAVKNNSPLHF,TGCGCCAGCAGCCAAGATAGAGCAGTCAAGAATAATTCACCCCTCCACTTT
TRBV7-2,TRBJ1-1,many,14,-,CASSFNIFNTEAFF,TGTGCCAGCAGCTTTAACATTTTTAACACTGAAGCTTTCTTT
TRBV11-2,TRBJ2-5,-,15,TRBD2,CASSLVAGGPETQYF,TGTGCCAGCAGCTTGGTAGCGGGGGGGCCGGAGACCCAGTACTTC
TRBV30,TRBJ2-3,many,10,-,CAWSLDTQYF,TGTGCCTGGAGTTTAGATACGCAGTATTTT
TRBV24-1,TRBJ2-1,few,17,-,CATSDPRVSGGLNEQFF,TGTGCCACCAGTGATCCGCGGGTCTCTGGGGGCCTCAATGAGCAGTTCTTC
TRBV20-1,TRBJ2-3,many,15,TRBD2,CSARASGGYTDTQYF,TGCAGTGCTAGAGCTAGCGGGGGGTACACAGATACGCAGTATTTT
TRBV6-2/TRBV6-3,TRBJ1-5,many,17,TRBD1,CASSYRPGTGFGQPQHF,TGTGCCAGCAGTTACCGTCCCGGGACAGGGTTCGGTCAGCCCCAGCATTTT
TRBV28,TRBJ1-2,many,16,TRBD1,CASSSGGARYSYGYTF,TGTGCCAGCAGTTCAGGGGGCGCAAGGTATTCATATGGCTACACCTTC
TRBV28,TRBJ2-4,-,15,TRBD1,CASRGQGATKNIQYF,TGTGCCAGCAGAGGACAGGGGGCGACCAAAAACATTCAGTACTTC
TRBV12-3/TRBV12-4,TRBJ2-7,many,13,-,CASSFRRGGEQYF,TGTGCCAGCAGTTTTCGAAGGGGCGGCGAGCAGTACTTC
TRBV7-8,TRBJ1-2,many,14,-,CASSLGAGDASYTF,TGTGCCAGCAGCTTAGGTGCAGGGGATGCAAGCTACACCTTC
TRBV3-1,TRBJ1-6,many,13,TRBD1,CASSQGQNSPLHF,TGTGCCAGCAGCCAGGGACAGAATTCACCCCTCCACTTT
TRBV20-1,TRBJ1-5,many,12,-,CSAERNRELQHF,TGCAGTGCCGAAAGGAACAGGGAGCTCCAGCATTTT
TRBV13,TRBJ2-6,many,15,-,CASSLVGSGANVLTF,TGTGCCAGCAGCTTAGTAGGGTCTGGGGCCAACGTCCTGACTTTC
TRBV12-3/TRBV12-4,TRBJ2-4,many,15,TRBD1,CASSTRGDREDIQYF,TGTGCCAGCAGCACGAGGGGGGACAGGGAAGACATTCAGTACTTC
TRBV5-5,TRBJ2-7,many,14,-,CASSLGQMIYEQYF,TGTGCCAGCAGCTTGGGGCAAATGATCTACGAGCAGTACTTC
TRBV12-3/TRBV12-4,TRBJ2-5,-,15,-,CASSLDAGCQETQYF,TGTGCCAGCAGTTTAGACGCAGGGTGCCAAGAGACCCAGTACTTC
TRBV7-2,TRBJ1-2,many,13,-,CASSLGGYYGYTF,TGTGCCAGCAGCTTAGGAGGATACTATGGCTACACCTTC
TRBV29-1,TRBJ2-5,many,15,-,CSVSTTGTLHETQYF,TGCAGCGTGTCTACAACCGGGACACTACACGAGACCCAGTACTTC
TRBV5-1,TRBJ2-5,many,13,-,CASSHDSRETQYF,TGCGCCAGCAGCCACGACAGTCGAGAGACCCAGTACTTC
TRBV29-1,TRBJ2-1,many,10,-,CSVYLWEQFF,TGCAGCGTTTATTTGTGGGAGCAGTTCTTC
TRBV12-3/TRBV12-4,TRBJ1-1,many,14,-,CASSFRVPDTEAFF,TGTGCCAGCAGTTTTCGGGTTCCGGACACTGAAGCTTTCTTT
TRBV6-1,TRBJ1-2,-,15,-,CASRGFPQGFYGYTF,TGTGCCAGCAGAGGGTTTCCGCAGGGTTTCTATGGCTACACCTTC
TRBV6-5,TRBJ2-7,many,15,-,CASSYSERFTYEQYF,TGTGCCAGCAGTTACTCAGAACGTTTCACCTACGAGCAGTACTTC
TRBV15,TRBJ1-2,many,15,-,CATSRDRPLGSGYTF,TGTGCCACCAGCAGAGATCGACCCTTGGGGAGTGGCTACACCTTC
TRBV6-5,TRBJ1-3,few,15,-,CASSPRGSSGNTIYF,TGTGCCAGCAGCCCACGGGGAAGCTCTGGAAACACCATATATTTT
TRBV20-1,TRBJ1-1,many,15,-,CSARSVETPDTEAFF,TGCAGTGCTAGATCGGTTGAGACCCCCGACACTGAAGCTTTCTTT
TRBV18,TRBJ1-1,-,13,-,CASSPRVAAEAFF,TGTGCCAGCTCACCGAGGGTAGCCGCTGAAGCTTTCTTT
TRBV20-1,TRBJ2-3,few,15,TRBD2,CSAGEVAGSTDTQYF,TGCAGTGCAGGGGAAGTAGCGGGGAGCACAGATACGCAGTATTTT
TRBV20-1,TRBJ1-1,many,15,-,CSARDRRRGNTEAFF,TGCAGTGCTAGAGATCGTCGGCGGGGGAACACTGAAGCTTTCTTT